A single sample gave rise to the 10 T cell receptor beta chains below, sequenced in a study of cytomegalovirus exposure and HLA in healthy donors. The primer mix had 60 Vbeta and 13 Jbeta primers. TCRdb's table, derived via immunoSEQ multiplex PCR, lists solely in-frame clones and lacks some. The sample has about 190,000 clones; 80% to 90% are singletons. The sequencing sample was made of PBMCs. The origin of the receptors is a young man in good health and CMV-seronegative.

The V and J genes are TRBV7-2 and TRBJ2-5; D gene unclear. The J call could be wrong; TRBJ2-7 is a better fit for the DNA end. The CDR3 is 15 amino acids. CDR1 is SGHTA and CDR2 is FQGNSA in the germline V gene. In nucleotides, the CDR3 is TGTGCCAGCAGCACAACCGGGTCGATCTCCTACGAGCAGTACTTC. This translates into CASSTTGSISYEQYF.

The chain has TRBV5-1 and TRBJ2-7; TRBD1 might be the D (6 bases). V was shortened by 4 bases and J by 1 base, with 18 bases between the two germline ends. From germline, CDR1 is SGHRS and CDR2 YFSETQ. This CDR3 comprises 16 residues. The CDR3 is CASSQTTGSVSYEQYF. Written as DNA, the CDR3 is TGCGCCAGCAGCCAAACTACAGGGTCCGTTTCCTACGAGCAGTACTTC.

This rearrangement joins TRBV9 to TRBJ2-1; 12 bases map to TRBD2. The J segment lost 4 bases and the V segment lost 3 bases, leaving 5 bases of the junction unmatched. CDR1 is SGDLS, CDR2 YYNGEE, per germline. The CDR3 is made up of 16 amino acids. The CDR3 spells CASSAATSGRYNEQFF. The CDR3 DNA reads TGTGCCAGCAGCGCCGCGACTAGCGGGAGATACAATGAGCAGTTCTTC.

The V call is TRBV6-5, the J call TRBJ1-6; D gene unclear. This CDR3 contains 14 residues. The V gene lost 6 bases and the J gene lost 0 bases, with 6 bases spanning the gap. CDR1 and CDR2 from the germline V gene are MNHEY and SVGAGI. The CDR3 nucleotides are TGTGCCAGCAGCTCCCGCTCCTATAATTCACCCCTCCACTTT. Encoded protein: CASSSRSYNSPLHF.

The chain couples TRBV30 to TRBJ1-5; a possible D gene is TRBD1 (6 bases). Germline V gene data show CDR1 as GTSNPN and CDR2 as SVGIG (reference sequence). V dropped 2 bases and J dropped 7 bases, with 12 bases sitting between them. This CDR3 region has 13 residues. CDR3 sequence: CAWSKGGGQPQHF. The CDR3 nucleotides read TGTGCCTGGAGTAAGGGAGGGGGGCAGCCCCAGCATTTT.

Concerning this clone itself: An end of the junction differs from the germline gene, which may be a read error. The J gene is TRBJ2-6, the V gene TRBV7-9; possible D gene TRBD1, 5 bases. CDR3 length: 14 residues. Per germline, CDR1 SEHNR and CDR2 FQNEAQ (reference sequence). The DNA for the CDR3 is TGTGCCAGCAGCACTCGACAGTCCGCCAACGGCCTGACTTTC. Protein sequence: CASSTRQSANGLTF.

This chain links TRBV19 with TRBJ1-5; unclear D gene. Trimming took off 2 bases at V and 6 bases at J, with 11 bases between the two ends. From germline, CDR1 is LNHDA and CDR2 SQIVND (reference sequence). There are 14 residues in the CDR3. Written as DNA, the CDR3 is TGTGCCAGTAGTATACAACTAAGTATTCAGCCCCAGCATTTT. Translating it yields CASSIQLSIQPQHF.

The chain recombines TRBV7-9 with TRBJ2-7; 11 bases align to TRBD1. In germline, CDR1 is SEHNR, CDR2 FQNEAQ (reference sequence). There are 13 residues in the CDR3. Trimming removed 5 bases from V and 7 bases from J; junction bases left unmatched: 4. This chain's CDR3 is CASSTRDRGEQYF. CDR3 DNA: TGTGCCAGCAGCACCCGGGACAGGGGGGAGCAGTACTTC.

V usage is TRBV5-8 and J usage is TRBJ1-6; D is possibly TRBD1 (6 bases). Germline V gives CDR1 SGHTS, CDR2 YDEGEE. The CDR3 spans 17 residues. Trimming removed 0 bases from V and 6 bases from J, with 16 bases in between. DNA for the CDR3: TGTGCCAGCAGCTTGGGATGGACAGCCCCCAGTAATTCACCCCTCCACTTT. This encodes CASSLGWTAPSNSPLHF.

The rearrangement joins TRBV5-1 to TRBJ2-7; D unclear. CDR3 length equals 15 residues. V was pared by 2 bases and J by 1 base, with 13 bases between. Germline-derived CDR1 and CDR2 are SGHRS and YFSETQ. CDR3 nucleotide sequence: TGCGCCAGCAGCTTTGTCAGTGGAGCGTCCTACGAGCAGTACTTC. Translation gives CASSFVSGASYEQYF. Variable domain in full (rest from reference TRBV5-1 and TRBJ2-7): KAGVTQTPRYLIKTRGQQVTLSCSPISGHRSVSWYQQTPGQGLQFLFEYFSETQRNKGNFPGRFSGRQFSNSRSEMNVSTLELGDSALYLCASSFVSGASYEQYFGPGTRLTVT.